The clone carrying this TCR beta chain was picked up many times. The antigen is undetermined. UMIs were added to TCR cDNA along with a universal primer site when it was made by 5'RACE template switching. One entry per CDR3 protein, called by TCRdb with MiXCR from the 5' RACE reads. The data show more than 110,000 distinct CDR3 sequences, with 6.6% seen just once and 0.55% to 0.7% held by the top ten. These data belong to a study of T cells after yellow fever vaccination. As for the study in general: The authors prepared low-cell-number fractions using SMART-Seq v4 Ultra Low Input. Whole-study findings and limits: In post-booster samples, most primary-vaccination clones reappeared (about 95% CD4, 75% to 90% CD8).

This clonotype was sampled from a man between 25 and 39 years old who received the YFV17D yellow fever vaccine. This sample comprised CD4+ T cells sorted from PBMCs, obtained 10 days after the yellow fever booster vaccination.

This CDR3 is CASSPAGFTGELFF. Here the CDR3 DNA reads TGCGCCAGCAGCCCGGCCGGGTTCACCGGGGAGCTGTTTTTT. V gene TRBV5-1 combines with J gene TRBJ2-2, with no clear D. Germline lookup yields CDR1 SGHRS and CDR2 YFSETQ. Trimming took off 4 bases at V and 4 bases at J, with 11 bases between the two ends. The CDR3 has 14 residues.